Reported below is one T cell receptor (beta chain). As yet, its antigen is unknown. It is unclear where the CDR3 begins or ends on the DNA, so no DNA is shown, and the CDR3 is as TCRdb lists it. A universal primer site arose from template switching, and cDNA bore unique molecular identifiers. TCRdb re-derived calls from the 5' RACE reads in MiXCR, one entry per CDR3 protein. The sample records fewer than 900,000 distinct CDR3 sequences, about 20% being singletons. CDR1 and CDR2 from the germline V gene are MNHEY and SVGAGI. The CDR3 is 12 residues long, counting both termini. These data originate in a study of identical twins. Study-wide results and caveats: Analyses of zero insertions could, in part, be confounded by invariant MAIT and iNKT cells. Cord blood beta clonotypes that were abundant carried fewer insertions, and memory repertoires showed no such trend.

The sample was also linked to a second study, of T cells expressing NK-cell markers. According to that study: Whether expanded NKG2C+ T cell clones were HCMV specific stayed uncertain.

This clonotype was sampled from a woman younger than 30 in good health. The sample was PBMCs. The chain links TRBV6-5 to TRBJ2-7; TRBD2, as called in the table, went unchecked against the DNA. CDR3 loop: CASSILGAEQYF.